This TCR beta chain was documented in a study of identifying expanded T cells in peripheral blood. TCRdb's copy holds only in-frame clones and misses some; the assay was immunoSEQ multiplex PCR. The repertoire consists of 70,000 or so clones, with approximately 87% occurring once and the leading ten covering 3% to 4%. V shed 1 base, J shed 2 bases, and the junction held 6 bases outside the gene matches. Germline CDR1 is SQVTM and CDR2 is ANQGSEA. The CDR3 runs to 17 residues. This TCR came from a person aged 18 to 75 in good health. The chain carries TRBV29-1 and TRBJ2-1; TRBD2 matches at 12 bases. The material sequenced was blood. CDR3 in amino acids: CSVEGPLAGGTYNEQFF. For the CDR3, the DNA is TGCAGCGTTGAAGGCCCGCTAGCGGGAGGGACCTACAATGAGCAGTTCTTC.